The source of this T cell receptor beta chain is a study of cytotoxic CD8 clonotypes in ibrutinib-treated CLL. Study-wide results and limits: Higher circulating CD8+ T-cell counts strongly accompanied higher baseline clonality, above age-matched healthy donors.

Points on this clone: What it binds is unknown.

The CDR3 loop spans 13 amino acids. Trimming pared 4 bases from V and 2 bases from J, leaving 9 bases between. Per germline, CDR1 MDHEN and CDR2 SYDVKM. TCRdb's table, derived via immunoSEQ multiplex PCR, lists solely in-frame clones and lacks some. The data contain around 310,000 clones, about 80% of them singletons. This sample comprised PBMCs, obtained before ibrutinib treatment. The chain joins TRBV28 to TRBJ2-7; D possibly corresponds to TRBD2 (6 bases). The clonotype originates from a human donor with chronic lymphocytic leukemia. CDR3 region: CASSYPGAYEQYF. The CDR3 nucleotides read TGTGCCAGCAGTTATCCGGGGGCCTACGAGCAGTACTTC.